These 20 T cell receptor beta chains originate from one sample sequenced in a study of CD8 T cells in Susac syndrome. Random hexamers were used to reverse transcribe the RNA input (about 0.5 to 1 ug). In TCRdb, the immunoSEQ multiplex PCR reads were re-called with MiXCR into one record per CDR3 protein. The sample includes around 150,000 distinct CDR3 sequences, 90% to 95% of them seen just once. The specimen sequenced was CD8+ T cells from PBMCs. The receptors come from a human donor in good health.

The rearrangement joins TRBV28 to TRBJ2-3; tentative D call: TRBD2 (5 bases). Germline loops: CDR1 MDHEN, CDR2 SYDVKM. V lost 1 base, J lost 0 bases, and 11 bases lay in between. The CDR3 extends over 16 amino acids. This CDR3 is CASSLSPSSSTDTQYF. CDR3 nucleotides: TGTGCCAGCAGTTTATCTCCTAGCAGTAGCACAGATACGCAGTATTTT.

Only a few counts were recorded for this clonotype. As DNA, the CDR3 is TGTGCCAGCAGCGCCCTATCCGAGCAGTACTTC. Translated: CASSALSEQYF. This sequence joins TRBV9 and TRBJ2-7, with D unresolved. Trimming pared 3 bases from V and 6 bases from J, leaving 7 bases between. Germline V gene data show CDR1 as SGDLS and CDR2 as YYNGEE. The CDR3 spans 11 residues.

V usage is TRBV27 and J usage is TRBJ1-5, with 7 bases lining up with TRBD1. The CDR3 has 15 residues. The J segment lost 4 bases and the V segment lost 0 bases, leaving 3 bases of the junction unmatched. Germline V lookup: CDR1 MNHEY, CDR2 SMNVEV (reference sequence). The CDR3 here is CASSLSPGGNQPQHF. The CDR3 DNA is TGTGCCAGCAGTTTATCGCCAGGGGGGAATCAGCCCCAGCATTTT.

This chain joins TRBV27 and TRBJ2-7; 12 bases match TRBD2. Trimming removed 5 bases from V and 5 bases from J; junction bases left unmatched: 7. This CDR3 has 15 amino acids. The V gene's germline CDR1 is MNHEY and CDR2 SMNVEV (reference sequence). The CDR3 DNA reads TGTGCCAGCAGTCCTGGACTAGCGGGATCCCACGAGCAGTACTTC. As protein: CASSPGLAGSHEQYF.

The chain uses TRBV18 and TRBJ2-5; D is uncertain. Deletions cut 4 bases from V and 2 bases from J, with 8 bases between. The V gene's germline CDR1 is KGHSH and CDR2 LQKENI. This CDR3 is 13 amino acids long. The CDR3 sequence is CASSQVGQETQYF. The CDR3 DNA is TGTGCCAGCTCACAGGTGGGTCAAGAGACCCAGTACTTC.

The chain recombines TRBV29-1 with TRBJ2-7; TRBD2 agrees at 11 bases. Germline V gives CDR1 SQVTM, CDR2 ANQGSEA. CDR3 length: 14 residues. V was pared by 7 bases and J by 1 base, with 6 bases of the junction left unmatched. The CDR3 DNA sequence: TGCAGCGGTATACTAGCGGGAGAGTCCTACGAGCAGTACTTC. Residues: CSGILAGESYEQYF.

The chain is built from TRBV12-3 or TRBV12-4 and TRBJ1-4; D call uncertain. Between the trimmed V and J ends, which lost 7 bases and 8 bases, there was a span of 17 bases. This CDR3 region has 14 residues. This CDR3 is CASTSDTRPEKLFF. The CDR3 nucleotides are TGTGCCAGCACCTCTGACACCCGTCCAGAAAAACTGTTTTTT.

V and J are TRBV3-1 and TRBJ2-3; D perhaps matches TRBD1 (6 bases). The ends were cut back, 1 base at V and 12 bases at J, with 11 bases in the middle. There are 12 residues in the CDR3. Germline V gene lookup returns CDR1 LGHDT and CDR2 YNNKEL (reference sequence). The CDR3 is CASSQVGHVQYF. CDR3 coding DNA: TGTGCCAGCAGCCAAGTGGGACATGTTCAGTATTTT.

This rearrangement joins TRBV15 to TRBJ2-1, with 13 bases matching TRBD2. The CDR3 is 13 residues long. V shed 8 bases, J shed 9 bases, and the junction held 4 bases outside the gene matches. Germline V gives CDR1 LNHNV, CDR2 YYDKDF (reference sequence). The DNA for the CDR3 is TGTGCCACCGGACTAGCGGGAGTGGTTGAGCAGTTCTTC. Translated, it gives CATGLAGVVEQFF.

This clonotype showed up just once. V gene TRBV28 combines with J gene TRBJ2-5; D possibly corresponds to TRBD1 (6 bases). CDR1 and CDR2 (germline): MDHEN, SYDVKM. CDR3 length: 14 residues. The ends were cut back, 8 bases at V and 1 base at J, with 14 bases in the middle. CDR3 sequence: CASGSRGGQETQYF. For the CDR3, the DNA is TGTGCCAGCGGCAGTCGAGGGGGCCAAGAGACCCAGTACTTC.

This clonotype was observed once. The chain couples TRBV20-1 to TRBJ2-7, with a possible D match to TRBD1 (5 bases). Trimming cost V 3 bases and J 7 bases, with 7 bases left between them. Germline assignment: CDR1 DFQATT and CDR2 SNEGSKA (reference sequence). CDR3 length: 10 amino acids. The CDR3 reads CSARSGEQYF. CDR3 nucleotides: TGCAGTGCTAGGTCAGGGGAGCAGTACTTC.

The chain uses TRBV6-2 or TRBV6-3 and TRBJ2-7, with D tentatively TRBD2 (6 bases). Trimming took off 2 bases at V and 3 bases at J, with 11 bases between the two ends. Germline V gives CDR1 MNHEY, CDR2 SVGEGT. The CDR3 runs 14 residues. CDR3 nucleotide sequence: TGTGCCAGCAGTTACCCCGGGAGAGGCTACGAGCAGTACTTC. Its protein product is CASSYPGRGYEQYF.

CDR3 bases: TGTGCCAGCAGCCCCCGAGCAGGTTACGAGCAGTACTTC. It specifies CASSPRAGYEQYF. This sequence joins TRBV7-2 and TRBJ2-7; no definite D call. The germline V gene encodes CDR1 SGHTA and CDR2 FQGNSA. The length of the CDR3 is 13 residues. Trimming removed 5 bases from V and 4 bases from J, with 12 bases in between.

The chain carries TRBV7-8 and TRBJ1-4, with TRBD1 matching 7 bases. The junction had 10 bases not matched to a gene; V was cut back by 4 bases and J by 5 bases. Germline values: CDR1 SGHVS, CDR2 FQNEAQ. This CDR3 has 16 residues. CDR3 protein: CASSWGQKYLNEKLFF. Written as DNA, the CDR3 is TGTGCCAGCAGCTGGGGACAGAAATATTTGAATGAAAAACTGTTTTTT.

The CDR3 spells CASSQEREGSYGYTF. In DNA form, the CDR3 reads TGCGCCAGCAGCCAAGAACGGGAGGGGAGCTATGGCTACACCTTC. The rearrangement uses TRBV4-3 and TRBJ1-2; D is possibly TRBD1 (5 bases). The CDR3 is 15 residues long. Germline V lookup: CDR1 LGHNA, CDR2 YSLEER. V lost 0 bases and J lost 4, with 12 bases in between.

The chain is built from TRBV6-1 and TRBJ1-2; no clear D gene. With 2 bases removed from V and 5 bases from J, the gap between germline ends came to 6 bases. The germline V gene encodes CDR1 MNHNS and CDR2 SASEGT. The CDR3 runs 12 residues. As DNA, the CDR3 is TGTGCCAGCAGTGAATGGGAATATGGCTACACCTTC. Its protein product is CASSEWEYGYTF.

The J gene is TRBJ2-2, the V gene TRBV28; maybe TRBD1 (5 bases). There are 15 residues in the CDR3. Germline values: CDR1 MDHEN, CDR2 SYDVKM. V was clipped by 1 base and J by 1 base, with 7 bases between them. CDR3 amino acids: CASSLSGQNTGELFF. The DNA of the CDR3 is TGTGCCAGCAGTTTATCCGGACAGAACACCGGGGAGCTGTTTTTT.

V gene TRBV20-1 combines with J gene TRBJ2-3, with 8 nucleotides matching TRBD2. Germline trimming cut 4 bases from V and 6 bases from J; bases unmatched to any gene: 12. There are 15 residues in the CDR3. Germline CDR1 and CDR2: DFQATT and SNEGSKA (reference sequence). The CDR3 reads CSATGTSGGVDTQYF. CDR3 bases: TGCAGTGCTACTGGGACCAGCGGGGGCGTGGATACGCAGTATTTT.

This clonotype was counted once. The gene calls are TRBV13 and TRBJ2-5; no firm D call. Trimming pared 2 bases from V and 6 bases from J, leaving 16 bases between. CDR3 length: 15 residues. The germline gives CDR1 PRHDT, CDR2 FYEKMQ (reference sequence). CDR3: CASSLRIMSRQTQYF. In DNA form, the CDR3 reads TGTGCCAGCAGCTTAAGGATAATGAGCCGACAGACCCAGTACTTC.

The gene calls are TRBV7-9 and TRBJ2-5; D could derive from TRBD1 or TRBD2 (6 bases each). CDR3 length: 16 residues. Germline V CDR1 and CDR2: SEHNR, FQNEAQ (reference sequence). V dropped 1 base and J dropped 5 bases, with 17 bases sitting between them. This CDR3 reads CASSLGGGTLAETQYF. Written as DNA, the CDR3 is TGTGCCAGCAGCTTAGGAGGGGGGACCCTCGCGGAGACCCAGTACTTC.